This passage covers 21 T cell receptor beta chains from one sample sequenced in a study of cytomegalovirus exposure and HLA in healthy donors. Both 60 Vbeta primers and 13 Jbeta primers went into the PCR. Measured with immunoSEQ multiplex PCR; TCRdb has only the in-frame clones, and not every one. The top ten hold under 0.9% of the sample, which has fewer than 200,000 clones, around three quarters seen once. The sequenced material came from PBMCs. Source of these receptors: a woman aged 40 to 49 in good health and CMV-seronegative.

This clone was counted only a few times. The chain has TRBV4-1 and TRBJ1-1; 8 bases fit TRBD1. V trimming: 4 bases; J trimming: 3 bases; junction bases outside the gene matches: 4. This CDR3 comprises 14 residues. The germline V gene encodes CDR1 MGHRA and CDR2 YSYEKL. The CDR3 spells CASSRQGLDTEAFF. CDR3 nucleotides: TGCGCCAGCAGCCGACAGGGGCTGGACACTGAAGCTTTCTTT.

The chain combines TRBV7-9 with TRBJ2-3, with D possibly being TRBD1 (5 bases). Germline lookup yields CDR1 SEHNR and CDR2 FQNEAQ (reference sequence). V was cut by 1 base and J by 1 base, with 6 bases left in between. CDR3 size: 14 residues. The CDR3 coding sequence is TGTGCCAGCAGCTTAGTAGGGGGCACAGATACGCAGTATTTT. Translating gives CASSLVGGTDTQYF.

J is TRBJ2-1 and V is TRBV7-2, with D perhaps matching TRBD2 (6 bases). Per germline, CDR1 SGHTA and CDR2 FQGNSA. Trimming cost V 6 bases and J 1 base, with 13 bases left between them. This CDR3 region has 15 residues. The CDR3 DNA reads as TGTGCCAGCAGTTTAACCGGGACTTCCTACAATGAGCAGTTCTTC. Translated: CASSLTGTSYNEQFF.

The sample holds a few counts of this clone. V gene TRBV19 combines with J gene TRBJ2-2, with 7 nucleotides matching TRBD1. CDR1 and CDR2 from the germline V gene are LNHDA and SQIVND (reference sequence). The CDR3 extends over 17 amino acids. The junction had 13 bases not matched to a gene; V was cut back by 5 bases and J by 4 bases. The CDR3 sequence is CASSVTHRGVGTGELFF. The CDR3 DNA reads TGTGCCAGTAGTGTCACCCACAGGGGAGTGGGCACCGGGGAGCTGTTTTTT.

In DNA, the CDR3 is TGTGCCAGTAGGGGGACGGGACTAGCGGGGACAGATACGCAGTATTTT. It specifies CASRGTGLAGTDTQYF. This chain uses TRBV19 with TRBJ2-3; 13 bases agree with TRBD2. Germline V CDR1 and CDR2: LNHDA, SQIVND (reference sequence). The V segment lost 6 bases and the J segment 3 bases; nucleotides outside the gene matches: 6. This CDR3 is built from 16 residues. The complete variable domain, with remaining parts taken from reference TRBV19 and TRBJ2-3, reads DGGITQSPKYLFRKEGQNVTLSCEQNLNHDAMYWYRQDPGQGLRLIYYSQIVNDFQKGDIAEGYSVSREKKESFPLTVTSAQKNPTAFYLCASRGTGLAGTDTQYFGPGTRLTVL.

This clone was detected only a few times. The rearrangement uses TRBV2 and TRBJ2-3, with TRBD1 matching 7 bases. The ends lost 1 base at V and 3 bases at J; junction bases unmatched: 7. From germline, CDR1 is SNHLY and CDR2 FYNNEI. The length of the CDR3 is 16 residues. The CDR3 nucleotides read TGTGCCAGCAGTGAAGGACAGGGAATTTTGACAGATACGCAGTATTTT. It is translated as CASSEGQGILTDTQYF. The entire variable domain, with the rest obtained from reference TRBV2 and TRBJ2-3, is as follows: EPEVTQTPSHQVTQMGQEVILRCVPISNHLYFYWYRQILGQKVEFLVSFYNNEISEKSEIFDDQFSVERPDGSNFTLKIRSTKLEDSAMYFCASSEGQGILTDTQYFGPGTRLTVL.

The chain employs TRBV28 and TRBJ1-1, with 8 nucleotides matching TRBD1. With V trimmed by 6 bases and J by 0 bases, 3 bases remained unmatched. Germline V lookup: CDR1 MDHEN, CDR2 SYDVKM. There are 14 residues in the CDR3. DNA of the CDR3: TGTGCCAGCAGGACAGGGGCCATGAACACTGAAGCTTTCTTT. This sequence encodes CASRTGAMNTEAFF.

The chain combines TRBV4-1 with TRBJ2-5; D may be TRBD2 (6 bases). This CDR3 comprises 18 residues. The V and J ends lost 0 bases and 3 bases respectively, with 20 bases between them. CDR1 and CDR2 from the germline V gene are MGHRA and YSYEKL. CDR3 residues: CASSQESPGLGSKETQYF. In nucleotides, the CDR3 is TGCGCCAGCAGCCAAGAGAGCCCCGGTCTCGGGAGTAAAGAGACCCAGTACTTC.

The chain couples TRBV6-6 to TRBJ1-2, with D possibly being TRBD1 (5 bases). V was clipped by 6 bases and J by 2 bases, with 16 bases between them. The length of the CDR3 is 15 residues. CDR1 is MNHNY, CDR2 SVGAGI, per germline (reference sequence). Here the CDR3 reads CASSPQGTSNYGYTF. For the CDR3, the DNA is TGTGCCAGCAGCCCGCAGGGAACCTCCAACTATGGCTACACCTTC.

V is TRBV7-9 and J is TRBJ2-7, with 11 bases aligning to TRBD2. The CDR3 spans 15 residues. CDR1 and CDR2 (germline): SEHNR, FQNEAQ (reference sequence). V lost 5 bases, J lost 2 bases, and 5 bases stayed unmatched. CDR3 protein: CASSHSSGGAYEQYF. Here the CDR3 DNA reads TGTGCCAGCAGCCACAGTAGCGGGGGGGCCTACGAGCAGTACTTC.

This chain joins TRBV10-3 and TRBJ1-3; D is unresolved. CDR1 is ENHRY and CDR2 is SYGVKD in the germline V gene. The ends were cut back, 3 bases at V and 0 bases at J, with 9 bases in the middle. This CDR3 spans 15 amino acids. CDR3 region: CAISDQVHSGNTIYF. Here the CDR3 DNA reads TGTGCCATCAGTGATCAGGTCCACTCTGGAAACACCATATATTTT.

The chain combines TRBV19 with TRBJ1-6; D is ambiguous. Germline V gives CDR1 LNHDA, CDR2 SQIVND (reference sequence). The CDR3 runs 12 residues. Trimming removed 1 base from V and 11 bases from J, with 6 bases in between. The CDR3 loop is CASSIAETPLHF. The CDR3 DNA reads as TGTGCCAGTAGTATAGCGGAGACACCCCTCCACTTT.

V is TRBV15 and J is TRBJ2-1; the D gene is possibly TRBD1 (6 bases). The CDR3 sequence is 14 residues long. The germline CDR1 and CDR2 sequences are LNHNV and YYDKDF (reference sequence). V gave up 1 base and J gave up 9 bases, with 13 bases separating them. Here the CDR3 reads CATSRVDIQGEQFF. The DNA for the CDR3 is TGTGCCACCAGCAGAGTGGACATACAGGGTGAGCAGTTCTTC.

A few counts support this clone. The CDR3 region has the DNA TGTGCCAGCAGCTTCGGGACGGGAGGGGAGACCCAGTACTTC. It translates to CASSFGTGGETQYF. This chain links TRBV9 with TRBJ2-5; 8 positions match TRBD2. With 4 bases clipped from V and 5 bases from J, the junction kept 7 bases outside the gene matches. The CDR3 sequence is 14 residues long. Per the germline V gene, CDR1 is SGDLS and CDR2 is YYNGEE.

CDR3 region: CSVLSGQGKPYGYTF. The CDR3 DNA reads as TGCAGCGTCCTATCGGGACAGGGGAAACCCTATGGCTACACCTTC. The chain joins TRBV29-1 to TRBJ1-2, with TRBD1 identical over 10 bases. Germline V gene data show CDR1 as SQVTM and CDR2 as ANQGSEA. This CDR3 comprises 15 residues. V was pared by 6 bases and J by 4 bases, with 11 bases of the junction left unmatched.

The chain combines TRBV7-3 with TRBJ2-1, with 14 nucleotides matching TRBD2. The V segment lost 5 bases and the J segment 7 bases; nucleotides outside the gene matches: 7. Germline-derived CDR1 and CDR2 are SGHTA and FQGTGA. The CDR3 totals 16 residues. In nucleotides, the CDR3 is TGTGCCAGCAGCCGTGGGACTAGCGGGAGCTGGAATGAGCAGTTCTTC. It specifies CASSRGTSGSWNEQFF.

The sample holds one count of this clone. The gene calls are TRBV16 and TRBJ1-2, with D possibly TRBD1 on 5 matching bases. From germline, CDR1 is KGHSY and CDR2 FQNENV. The germline V and J ends were trimmed by 0 bases and 8 bases, with 10 bases remaining between them. The CDR3 loop spans 13 amino acids. The CDR3 sequence: CASSQSQGWGYTF. Written as DNA, the CDR3 is TGTGCCAGCAGCCAATCCCAGGGCTGGGGCTACACCTTC.

The chain recombines TRBV6-1 with TRBJ2-6, with a possible D match to TRBD1 (5 bases). Trimming stripped 6 bases from V and 4 bases from J, with 7 bases between. Germline loops: CDR1 MNHNS, CDR2 SASEGT. The CDR3 is 13 amino acids. The CDR3 sequence is CASSRAGANVLTF. CDR3 coding DNA: TGTGCCAGCAGCAGGGCAGGGGCCAACGTCCTGACTTTC.

In its sample, this clone was seen once. V usage is TRBV27 and J usage is TRBJ2-7; 9 bases map to TRBD1. The CDR3 spans 14 residues. Trimming cost V 6 bases and J 4 bases; bases outside gene matches: 7. CDR1 is MNHEY and CDR2 is SMNVEV in the germline V gene (reference sequence). CDR3 in DNA: TGTGCCAGCAGCTACCGACAGGGGGGGTACGAGCAGTACTTC. It specifies CASSYRQGGYEQYF.

The chain joins TRBV5-8 to TRBJ1-5; D remains ambiguous. V was pared by 0 bases and J by 1 base, with 8 bases between. The CDR3 length is 15 residues. Germline V gene data show CDR1 as SGHTS and CDR2 as YDEGEE. As DNA, the CDR3 is TGTGCCAGCAGCTTGGCGGGTGGGAGCAATCAGCCCCAGCATTTT. Translating gives CASSLAGGSNQPQHF.

This clone was detected only once. The chain links TRBV5-1 to TRBJ2-3, with D maybe TRBD1 (5 bases). Germline V CDR1 and CDR2: SGHRS, YFSETQ. CDR3 length: 20 amino acids. The V end lost 0 bases, the J end lost 0 bases, and 23 bases lay between the germline ends. CDR3 residues: CASSLESYSYRSVSTDTQYF. CDR3 DNA: TGCGCCAGCAGCTTGGAATCCTACTCTTACAGGTCTGTCAGCACAGATACGCAGTATTTT.